This T cell receptor (beta chain) was recovered during a study of control samples from healthy donors and cancer patients. This CDR3 comprises 14 residues. CDR1 is SGHAT and CDR2 is FQNNGV in the germline V gene. V shed 3 bases and J 5 bases; nucleotides not matched to a gene: 3. The assay was immunoSEQ multiplex PCR, and TCRdb's table has in-frame clones only and misses some. The sample gives tens of thousands of clones, 90% to 95% of which show up once; 2% to 3% is in the top ten. What was sequenced was blood. This sequence was found in a man younger than 40 in good health. This chain connects TRBV11-2 to TRBJ2-1; the match to TRBD2 covers 8 bases. CDR3 amino acids: CASSFVAGHNEQFF. The CDR3 coding sequence is TGTGCCAGCAGCTTTGTAGCGGGGCACAATGAGCAGTTCTTC.